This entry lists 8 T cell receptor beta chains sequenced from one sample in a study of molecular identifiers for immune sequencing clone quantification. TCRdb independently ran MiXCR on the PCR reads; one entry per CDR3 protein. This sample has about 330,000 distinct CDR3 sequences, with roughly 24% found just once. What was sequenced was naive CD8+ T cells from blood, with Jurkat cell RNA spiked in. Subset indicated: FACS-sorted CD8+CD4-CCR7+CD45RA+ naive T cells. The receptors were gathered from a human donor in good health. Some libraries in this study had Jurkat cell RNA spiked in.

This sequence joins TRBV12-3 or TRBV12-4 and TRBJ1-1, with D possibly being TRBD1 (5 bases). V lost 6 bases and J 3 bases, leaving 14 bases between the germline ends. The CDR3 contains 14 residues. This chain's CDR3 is CASSTAGLYTEAFF. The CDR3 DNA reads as TGTGCCAGCAGCACCGCGGGACTGTACACTGAAGCTTTCTTT.

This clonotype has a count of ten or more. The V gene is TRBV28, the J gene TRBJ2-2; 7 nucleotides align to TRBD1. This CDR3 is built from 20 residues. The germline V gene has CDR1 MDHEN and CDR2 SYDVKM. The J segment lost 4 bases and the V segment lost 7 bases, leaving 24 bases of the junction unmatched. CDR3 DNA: TGTGCCAGCACCCCTTCGTCTTCGGGACAGCCCACGGGTAGCACCGGGGAGCTGTTTTTT. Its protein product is CASTPSSSGQPTGSTGELFF.

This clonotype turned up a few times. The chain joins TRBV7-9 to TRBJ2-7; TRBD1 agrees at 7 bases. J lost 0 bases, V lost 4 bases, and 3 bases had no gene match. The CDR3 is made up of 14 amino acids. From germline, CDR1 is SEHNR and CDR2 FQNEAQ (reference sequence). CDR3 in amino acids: CASSSQGSSYEQYF. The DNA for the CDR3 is TGTGCCAGCAGCTCACAGGGGAGCTCCTACGAGCAGTACTTC.

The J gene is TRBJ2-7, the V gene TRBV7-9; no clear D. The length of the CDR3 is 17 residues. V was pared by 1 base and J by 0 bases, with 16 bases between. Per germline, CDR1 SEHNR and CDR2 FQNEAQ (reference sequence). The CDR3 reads CASSLEELGSDSYEQYF. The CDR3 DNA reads TGTGCCAGCAGCTTAGAAGAACTCGGGTCAGACTCCTACGAGCAGTACTTC.

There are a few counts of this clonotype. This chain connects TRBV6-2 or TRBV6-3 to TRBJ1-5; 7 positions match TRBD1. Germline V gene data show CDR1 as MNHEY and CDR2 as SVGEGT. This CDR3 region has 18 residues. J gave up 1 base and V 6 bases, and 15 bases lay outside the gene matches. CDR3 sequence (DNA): TGTGCCAGCAGACACCCCGAAGGCAGGGGGTTCAGCAATCAGCCCCAGCATTTT. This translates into CASRHPEGRGFSNQPQHF.

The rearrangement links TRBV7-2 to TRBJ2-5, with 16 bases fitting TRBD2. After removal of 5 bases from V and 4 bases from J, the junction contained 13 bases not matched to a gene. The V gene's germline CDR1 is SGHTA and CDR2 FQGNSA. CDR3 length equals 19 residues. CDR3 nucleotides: TGTGCCAGCAGCCCGGGGAAGGGACTAGCGGGGGGGCTTTTAGAGACCCAGTACTTC. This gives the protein CASSPGKGLAGGLLETQYF.

The CDR3 DNA is TGTGCCAGCAGCGCTAAGCCTGATATAACAAAACAAGAGACCCAGTACTTC. This codes for CASSAKPDITKQETQYF. This sequence joins TRBV11-2 and TRBJ2-5; D is unresolved. Germline CDR1 is SGHAT and CDR2 is FQNNGV. This CDR3 contains 17 residues. The V end lost 5 bases, the J end lost 2 bases, and 21 bases lay between the germline ends.

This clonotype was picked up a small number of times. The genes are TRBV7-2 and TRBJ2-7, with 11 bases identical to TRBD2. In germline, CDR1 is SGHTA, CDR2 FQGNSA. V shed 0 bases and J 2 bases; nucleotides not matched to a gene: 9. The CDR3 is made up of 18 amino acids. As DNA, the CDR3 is TGTGCCAGCAGCTTAGCGCCACCGGGACTAGCGGAGACCTACGAGCAGTACTTC. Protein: CASSLAPPGLAETYEQYF.